There are a few counts of the clone carrying this T cell receptor beta chain. Its antigen is unknown. Germline V gene data show CDR1 as SEHNR and CDR2 as FQNEAQ (reference sequence). This CDR3 has 14 amino acids. This specimen belongs to a study of blood T cells in healthy people across ages. Sample-barcoded 5' priming and a J-beta primer mix drove a second PCR of 7 to 11 cycles. TCRdb passed the 5' RACE reads through MiXCR, listing each CDR3 protein once. This table holds more than 550,000 distinct CDR3 sequences, about 24% found once. Study-level points and caveats: The study found TCR beta diversity correlated strongly with naive T cell percentage.

This sequence was found in a man between 70 and 80 years old in good health. The V call is TRBV7-9, the J call TRBJ2-5; D gene unclear. The DNA matches TRBJ2-7 better at its end, which makes the J call doubtful. The sequencing sample was made of blood. The CDR3 reads CASSHTWAPYEQYV. CDR3 sequence (DNA): TGTGCCAGCAGCCACACTTGGGCCCCCTACGAGCAGTACGTC.